This record looks at one T cell receptor (beta chain) sequence and its context. The data stem from a study of OX40 agonist ivuxolimab in advanced cancers. Study summary: Enrollees could have had prior anti-PD-1, anti-PD-L1 or anti-CTLA-4 therapy, which around 40% had received.

The assay was immunoSEQ multiplex PCR, and TCRdb's table has in-frame clones only and misses some. The table lists 75,000 or so clones, approximately 85% of them singletons. The junction had 17 bases not matched to a gene; V was cut back by 3 bases and J by 4 bases. This CDR3 is 20 amino acids long. Germline loops: CDR1 SQVTM, CDR2 ANQGSEA. Source: CD4+ or CD8+ T cells sorted from blood, taken in a trial of the OX40 agonist ivuxolimab. V gene TRBV29-1 combines with J gene TRBJ2-1, with 14 bases fitting TRBD2. This clonotype was sampled from an adult with an advanced solid tumor such as melanoma, head and neck, liver or kidney cancer. DNA for the CDR3: TGCAGCGTTGAGTCGAGGGGACTAGCGGGAGCGCCACCATTATACAATGAGCAGTTCTTC. Translating gives CSVESRGLAGAPPLYNEQFF.